Given below is one T cell receptor beta chain in context. Total RNA amounting to 3,500 to 4,000 ng went into each TCR library. After re-calling the 5' RACE reads, TCRdb lists one entry per CDR3 protein, DNA absent. The repertoire shows 400,000 to 500,000 distinct CDR3 sequences; the top ten hold less than 2.5%. This sample is drawn from a study of monozygotic twins with inflammatory bowel disease. The CDR3 has 15 residues. Germline V CDR1 and CDR2: SGHTA, FQGNSA. The material sequenced was blood. The clonotype was recovered from a human donor with ulcerative colitis or Crohn's disease, or a healthy co-twin of an affected twin (not recorded which). The gene calls are TRBV7-2 and TRBJ2-7; TCRdb calls TRBD1, which cannot be checked without DNA. The CDR3 is CASSWGWTGRSEQYF.